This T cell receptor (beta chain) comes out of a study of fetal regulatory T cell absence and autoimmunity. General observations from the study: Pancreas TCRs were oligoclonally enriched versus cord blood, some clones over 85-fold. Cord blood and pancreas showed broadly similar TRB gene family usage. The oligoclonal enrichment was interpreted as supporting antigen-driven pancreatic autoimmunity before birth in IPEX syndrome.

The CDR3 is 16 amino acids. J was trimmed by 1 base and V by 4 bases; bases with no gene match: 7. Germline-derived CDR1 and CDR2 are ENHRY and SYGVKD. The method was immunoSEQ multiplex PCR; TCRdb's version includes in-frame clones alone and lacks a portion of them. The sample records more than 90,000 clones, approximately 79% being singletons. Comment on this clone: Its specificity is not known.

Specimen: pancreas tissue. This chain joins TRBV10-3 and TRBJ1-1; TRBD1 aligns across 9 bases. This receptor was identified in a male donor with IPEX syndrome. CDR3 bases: TGTGCCATCAGTGGCCCGGGACAGGGAAGGAACACTGAAGCTTTCTTT. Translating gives CAISGPGQGRNTEAFF.